A selection of T cell receptor beta chains follows, all from one sample in a study of blood T cells in healthy people across ages. TCRdb reprocessed the 5' RACE reads with MiXCR, giving one entry per CDR3 protein. The table lists roughly 1,100,000 distinct CDR3 sequences, less than 25% of them singletons. Separately, the same data were catalogued under a study of T cells of mothers and their children.

The sample taken for sequencing was blood. These receptor sequences come from a girl aged 2 to 9 in good health. CDR3s include the opening cysteine and the closing phenylalanine or tryptophan. D genes are given only for firm matches. Expanded clones get a size class; other rows say once, few or many, or leave the size out.

D: NA; V: TRBV5-1; J: TRBJ2-5; size: once; CDR3: CASSLVDDVETQYF; DNA: TGCGCCAGCAGCTTGGTAGATGACGTAGAGACCCAGTACTTC
D: TRBD2; V: TRBV4-1; J: TRBJ2-1; size: NA; CDR3: CASSHGAGGNEQFF; DNA: TGCGCCAGCAGCCACGGCGCGGGAGGGAATGAGCAGTTCTTC
D: NA; V: TRBV7-9; J: TRBJ2-3; size: NA; CDR3: CATTPTDTQYF; DNA: TGTGCCACCACACCAACAGATACGCAGTATTTT
D: NA; V: TRBV20-1; J: TRBJ2-7; size: few; CDR3: CSVLSKGGTYEQYF; DNA: TGCAGCGTACTATCGAAAGGGGGGACCTACGAGCAGTACTTC
D: NA; V: TRBV24-1; J: TRBJ2-2; size: NA; CDR3: CATSDYGGELFF; DNA: TGTGCCACCAGTGATTATGGCGGGGAGCTGTTTTTT
D: TRBD1; V: TRBV12-3/TRBV12-4; J: TRBJ1-3; size: once; CDR3: CASTMRGHGNTIYF; DNA: TGTGCCAGCACCATGAGGGGGCACGGAAACACCATATATTTT
D: NA; V: TRBV24-1; J: TRBJ2-5; size: few; CDR3: CATSDLRASPGRQYF; DNA: TGTGCCACCAGTGATTTAAGGGCTTCCCCCGGGCGCCAGTACTTC
D: NA; V: TRBV4-1; J: TRBJ2-1; size: few; CDR3: CASSQDGLIGQFF; DNA: TGCGCCAGCAGCCAAGACGGGCTGATAGGGCAGTTCTTC
D: TRBD1; V: TRBV7-9; J: TRBJ1-4; size: NA; CDR3: CASSPTGGKTTNEKLFF; DNA: TGTGCCAGCAGCCCCACAGGGGGAAAGACAACTAATGAAAAACTGTTTTTT
D: NA; V: TRBV3-1; J: TRBJ1-1; size: NA; CDR3: CASSPCSEGYTEAFF; DNA: TGTGCCAGCAGCCCCTGCTCGGAGGGGTACACTGAAGCTTTCTTT
D: NA; V: TRBV7-2; J: TRBJ1-1; size: NA; CDR3: CASRPDTGKAEAFF; DNA: TGTGCCAGCAGGCCTGACACAGGGAAGGCTGAAGCTTTCTTT
D: TRBD1; V: TRBV25-1; J: TRBJ1-6; size: NA; CDR3: CASSDPRRQGVSPLHF; DNA: TGTGCCAGCAGTGACCCCCGTAGACAGGGGGTTTCACCCCTCCACTTT